The clone carrying this TCR beta chain occurred once. The antigen is undetermined. In the same sample, other DNA sequences code for this CDR3. Sequencing was performed with immunoSEQ multiplex PCR; in TCRdb, only in-frame clones are kept and a portion is missing. The table lists approximately 300,000 clones, 94% of them singletons. These data are taken from a study of T cell responses to AZD1222 COVID-19 vaccine. Study conclusions and caveats: Most donors were white British, females outnumbered males, and clonal diversity was possibly underestimated.

This CDR3 contains 15 residues. V dropped 1 base and J dropped 2; count of bases not matched to a gene: 4. Germline CDR1 is LGHDT and CDR2 is YNNKEL (reference sequence). Doses given second, at about 4 or about 12 weeks, were pooled. The sequencing used peripheral blood, collected 28 days after the second AZD1222 dose. The TCR comes from an adult who received the AZD1222 COVID-19 vaccine. This chain links TRBV3-1 (or the pseudogene TRBV3-2) with TRBJ2-7; the match to TRBD2 covers 8 bases. CDR3 DNA sequence: TGTGCCAGCAGCCAAGCCCCGGGGGGGCCCTACGAGCAGTACTTC. Translation gives CASSQAPGGPYEQYF.